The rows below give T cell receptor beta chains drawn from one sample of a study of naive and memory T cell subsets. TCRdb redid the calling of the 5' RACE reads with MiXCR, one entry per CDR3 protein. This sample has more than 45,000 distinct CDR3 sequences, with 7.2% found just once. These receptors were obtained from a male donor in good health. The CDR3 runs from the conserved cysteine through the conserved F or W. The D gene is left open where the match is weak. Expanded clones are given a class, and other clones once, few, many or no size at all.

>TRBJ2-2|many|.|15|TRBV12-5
TGTGCTAGTGGTTTGGCGGGTACGAACACCGGGGAGCTGTTTTTT
CASGLAGTNTGELFF
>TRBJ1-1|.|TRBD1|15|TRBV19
TGTGCCAGCCTGATGCCGGGACAGGGCTACACTGAAGCTTTCTTT
CASLMPGQGYTEAFF
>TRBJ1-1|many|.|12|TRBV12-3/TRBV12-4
TGTGCCAGCAGTCTCGACACAACCGAAGCTTTCTTT
CASSLDTTEAFF
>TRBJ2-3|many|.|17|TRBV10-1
TGCGCCAGCAGTGGAGGGGGGCCTCTGCTGAAGGCAGATACGCAGTATTTT
CASSGGGPLLKADTQYF
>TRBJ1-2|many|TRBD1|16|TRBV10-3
TGTGCCATCAGTGACGTCCCGGGACAGGGTCGCTATGGCTACACCTTC
CAISDVPGQGRYGYTF
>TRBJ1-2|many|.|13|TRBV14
TGTGCCAGCAGCCAAGAGGAGAACTATGGCTACACCTTC
CASSQEENYGYTF
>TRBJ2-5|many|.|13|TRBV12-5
TGTGCTAGTGGTCCGGAAGGTCAAGAGACCCAGTACTTC
CASGPEGQETQYF
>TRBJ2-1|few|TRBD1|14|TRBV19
TGTGCCAGTGCCGGGACAGGGCCCTACAATGAGCAGTTCTTC
CASAGTGPYNEQFF
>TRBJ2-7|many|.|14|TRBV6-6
TGTGCCAGCAGCCCTCAGCGCCAGGGGTACGAGCAGTACTTC
CASSPQRQGYEQYF
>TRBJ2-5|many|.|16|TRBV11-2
TGTGCCAGCAGCTTAACCCCACCTGCTGGGGGAGAGACCCAGTACTTC
CASSLTPPAGGETQYF
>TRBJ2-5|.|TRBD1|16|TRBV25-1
TGTGCCAGCAGTGTCCCAGGGGGCCGGCGCCAAGAGACCCAGTACTTC
CASSVPGGRRQETQYF
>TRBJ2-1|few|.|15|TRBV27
TGTGCCAGCAGTCTTGGGGTCTCCTACTACAATGAGCAGTTCTTC
CASSLGVSYYNEQFF
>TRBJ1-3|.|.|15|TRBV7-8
TGTGCCAGCAGTCCAGATGGGATCTCTGGAAACACCATATATTTT
CASSPDGISGNTIYF
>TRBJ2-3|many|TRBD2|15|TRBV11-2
TGTGCCAGCAGCCCGGGACTAGCGGCGACGGGTACGCAGTATTTT
CASSPGLAATGTQYF
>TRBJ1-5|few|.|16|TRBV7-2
TGTGCCAGCAGCTTAGAAGGGGAGTATAGCAATCAGCCCCAGCATTTT
CASSLEGEYSNQPQHF
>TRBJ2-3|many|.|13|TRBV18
TGTGCCAGCTCACCCACTAGCACAGATACGCAGTATTTT
CASSPTSTDTQYF
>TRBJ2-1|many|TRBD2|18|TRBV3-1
TGTGCCAGCAGCCACGACGGCGCGGGGGGGGTAAGGGTTAATGAGCAGTTCTTC
CASSHDGAGGVRVNEQFF
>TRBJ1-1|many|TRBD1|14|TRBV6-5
TGTGCCAGCAGTGCCGGGACAGCGAACACTGAAGCTTTCTTT
CASSAGTANTEAFF
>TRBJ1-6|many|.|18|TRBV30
TGTGCCTGGAGTACACAACTACCCGGACTGGGACTGAATTCACCCCTCCACTTT
CAWSTQLPGLGLNSPLHF
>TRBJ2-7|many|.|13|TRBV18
TGTGCCAGCTCACGGGGACTTCAACTCGAGCAGTACTTC
CASSRGLQLEQYF
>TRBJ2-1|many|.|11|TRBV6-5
TGTGCCACCCTCCGACAGGATGAGCAGTTCTTC
CATLRQDEQFF
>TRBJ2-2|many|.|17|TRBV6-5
TGTGCCAGCAGTTACTCGATTTATAGGACGGGTCAGGGGGAGCTGTTTTTT
CASSYSIYRTGQGELFF
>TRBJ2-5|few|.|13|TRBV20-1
TGCAGTGCTAGAGCGGCGGTCGGGGAGACCCAGTACTTC
CSARAAVGETQYF
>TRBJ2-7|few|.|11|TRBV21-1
TGTGCCAGCAGCAAGTATCATCAACAGTACTTC
CASSKYHQQYF
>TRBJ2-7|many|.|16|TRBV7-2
TGTGCCAGCAGCCCCCTCTTGGCCAGGACAATCTACGAGCAGTACTTC
CASSPLLARTIYEQYF
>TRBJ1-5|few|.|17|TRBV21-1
TGTGCCAGCAGCAAAGAAGGATCCGATGGCCCCAATCAGCCCCAGCATTTT
CASSKEGSDGPNQPQHF
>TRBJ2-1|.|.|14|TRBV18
TGTGCCAGCTCACTCACGGAACGGATCAATGAGCAGTTCTTC
CASSLTERINEQFF
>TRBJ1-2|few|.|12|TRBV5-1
TGCGCCAGCAGCTACGACTCCGATGGCTACACCTTC
CASSYDSDGYTF
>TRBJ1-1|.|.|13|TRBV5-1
TGCGCCAGCAGCTTGACACCGGCTACTGAAGCTTTCTTT
CASSLTPATEAFF
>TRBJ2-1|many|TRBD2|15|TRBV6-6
TGTGCCAGCAGAACCACCGGGACTAGACACAATGAGCAGTTCTTC
CASRTTGTRHNEQFF
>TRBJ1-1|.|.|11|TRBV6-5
TGTGCCAGCAGTACTAACGCTGAAGCTTTCTTT
CASSTNAEAFF
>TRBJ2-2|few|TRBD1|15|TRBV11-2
TGTGCCAGCAGCCTAGGACAGGGGAACACCGGGGAGCTGTTTTTT
CASSLGQGNTGELFF
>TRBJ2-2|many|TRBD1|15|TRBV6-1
TGTGCCACCTCGCCCCAGGGGGCGCTCACCGGGGAGCTGTTTTTT
CATSPQGALTGELFF
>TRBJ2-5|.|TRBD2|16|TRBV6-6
TGTGCCAGCAGTCCATATAGCGGGAGTAGGGGGGAGACCCAGTACTTC
CASSPYSGSRGETQYF
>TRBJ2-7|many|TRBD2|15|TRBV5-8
TGTGCCAGCAGCACCGGGACTAGCTCACCCTACGAGCAGTACTTC
CASSTGTSSPYEQYF
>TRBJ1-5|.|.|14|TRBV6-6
TGTGCCAGCAGCCCCCTGGGTGGCAATCAGCCCCAGCATTTT
CASSPLGGNQPQHF
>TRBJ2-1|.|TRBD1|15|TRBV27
TGTGCCAGCAGTTTATGGTTAGCAGGGGGCAATGAGCAGTTCTTC
CASSLWLAGGNEQFF
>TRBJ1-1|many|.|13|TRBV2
TGTGCCAGCAGCGGCTCTGGACGGACCGAAGCTTTCTTT
CASSGSGRTEAFF
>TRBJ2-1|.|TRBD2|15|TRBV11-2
TGTGCCAGCAGCTTAGTGTGGACTAGCGGGAATGAGCAGTTCTTC
CASSLVWTSGNEQFF
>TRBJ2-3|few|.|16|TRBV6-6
TGTGCCAGCAGTTACGGTCCTAGCAGATTAACAGATACGCAGTATTTT
CASSYGPSRLTDTQYF
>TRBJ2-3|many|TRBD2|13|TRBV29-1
TGCAGCGTTTCCCGGGGGGGATCGGATACGCAGTATTTT
CSVSRGGSDTQYF
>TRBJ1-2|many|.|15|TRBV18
TGTGCCAGCTCTCTTAATCGACAGGAGGACTATGGCTACACCTTC
CASSLNRQEDYGYTF
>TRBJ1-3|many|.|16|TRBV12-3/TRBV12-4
TGTGCCAGCAGTTTAGCCCAGTCAGCCTCTGGAAACACCATATATTTT
CASSLAQSASGNTIYF
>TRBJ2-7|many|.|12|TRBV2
TGTGCCAGCAGTGACGGTGCCTACGAGCAGTACTTC
CASSDGAYEQYF
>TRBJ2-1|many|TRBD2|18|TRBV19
TGTGCCAGTAGTATGGGACTAGCGGGAGGGGACTACATGTATGAGCAGTTCTTC
CASSMGLAGGDYMYEQFF
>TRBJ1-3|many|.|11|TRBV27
TGTGCCAGCAATCGCGAAAACACCATATATTTT
CASNRENTIYF
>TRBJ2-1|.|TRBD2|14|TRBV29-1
TGCAGCGTTGAAGGAGGGACTAGCGTGGGTGAGCAGTTCTTC
CSVEGGTSVGEQFF
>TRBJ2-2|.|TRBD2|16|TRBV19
TGTGCCAGTAGTTCAGCGGGAGGAGGCTCTGCCGGGGAGCTGTTTTTT
CASSSAGGGSAGELFF